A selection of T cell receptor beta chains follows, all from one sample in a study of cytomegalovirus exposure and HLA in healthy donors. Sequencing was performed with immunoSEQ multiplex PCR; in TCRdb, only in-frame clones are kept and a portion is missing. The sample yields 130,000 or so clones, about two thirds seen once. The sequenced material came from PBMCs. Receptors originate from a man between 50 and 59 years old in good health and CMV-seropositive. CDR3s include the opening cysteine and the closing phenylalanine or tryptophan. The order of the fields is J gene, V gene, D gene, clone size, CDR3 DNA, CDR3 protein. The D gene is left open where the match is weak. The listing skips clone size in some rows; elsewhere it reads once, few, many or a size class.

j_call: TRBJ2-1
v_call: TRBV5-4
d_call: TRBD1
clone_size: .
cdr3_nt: TGTGCCAGCAGCCGGGACAGGCTTGAGCAGTTCTTC
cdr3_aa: CASSRDRLEQFF

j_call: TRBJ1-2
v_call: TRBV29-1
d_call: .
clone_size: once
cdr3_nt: TGCAGCGTTGAAGTGTCACAGTCTGCGGGCTACACCTTC
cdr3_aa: CSVEVSQSAGYTF

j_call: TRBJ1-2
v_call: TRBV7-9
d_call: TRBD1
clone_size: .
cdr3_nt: TGTGCCAGCAGCTTAGTCGGGACAGAAGGCTATGGCTACACCTTC
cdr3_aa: CASSLVGTEGYGYTF

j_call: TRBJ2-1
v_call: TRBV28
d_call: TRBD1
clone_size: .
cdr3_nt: TGTGCCAGCAGTTTGACAGGGAACTACAATGAGCAGTTCTTC
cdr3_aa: CASSLTGNYNEQFF

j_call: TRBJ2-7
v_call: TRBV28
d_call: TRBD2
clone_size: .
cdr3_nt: TGTGCCAGCTGGACTAGCGGGGGGCCAACCTACGAGCAGTACTTC
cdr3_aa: CASWTSGGPTYEQYF

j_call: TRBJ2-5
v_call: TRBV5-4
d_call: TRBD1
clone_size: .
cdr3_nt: TGCGCCAGCAGCTTAGGGACAGATCAAGAGACCCAGTACTTC
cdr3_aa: CASSLGTDQETQYF

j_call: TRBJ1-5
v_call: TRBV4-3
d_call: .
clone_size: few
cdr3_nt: TGCGCCAGCAGCCAAGTATTCAGGGGACAGCCCCAGCATTTT
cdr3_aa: CASSQVFRGQPQHF

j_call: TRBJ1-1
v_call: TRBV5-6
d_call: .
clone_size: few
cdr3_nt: TGTGCCAGCAGCTTGGGCCTCAGGAACACTGAAGCTTTCTTT
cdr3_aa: CASSLGLRNTEAFF

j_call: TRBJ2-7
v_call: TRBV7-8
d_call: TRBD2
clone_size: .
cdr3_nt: TGTGCCAGCAGCCCGAGCGGGGTCCTCTCCTACGAGCAGTACTTC
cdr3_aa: CASSPSGVLSYEQYF

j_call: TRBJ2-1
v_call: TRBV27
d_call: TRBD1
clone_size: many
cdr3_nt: TGTGCCAGCAGCCTCTACGGGACAGGGGGTTATAATGAGCAGTTCTTC
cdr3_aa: CASSLYGTGGYNEQFF

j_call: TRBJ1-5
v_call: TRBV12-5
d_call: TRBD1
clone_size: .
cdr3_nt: TGTGCTAGTGGTTCTGGACAGTCAACAGGGGGTCAGCCCCAGCATTTT
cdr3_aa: CASGSGQSTGGQPQHF

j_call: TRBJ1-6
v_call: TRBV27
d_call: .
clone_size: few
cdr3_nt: TGTGCCAGCAGTTTAATCAGGCCCCAGAGCTCCTATAATTCACCCCTCCACTTT
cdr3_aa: CASSLIRPQSSYNSPLHF

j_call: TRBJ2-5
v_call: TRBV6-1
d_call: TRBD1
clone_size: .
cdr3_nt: TGTGCCAGCAGAGAACAGGGACAGGTGGTGGAGACCCAGTACTTC
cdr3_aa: CASREQGQVVETQYF

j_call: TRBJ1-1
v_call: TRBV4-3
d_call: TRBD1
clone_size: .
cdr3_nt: TGCGCCAGCAGCCGAACAGGGGCTGGCACTGAAGCTTTCTTT
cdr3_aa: CASSRTGAGTEAFF

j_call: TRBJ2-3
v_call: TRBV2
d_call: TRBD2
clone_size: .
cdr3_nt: TGTGCCAGCAGTAGCGGGGGGCCCCTTAAGGATACGCAGTATTTT
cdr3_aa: CASSSGGPLKDTQYF

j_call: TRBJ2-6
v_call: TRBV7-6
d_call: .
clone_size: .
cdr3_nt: TGTGCCAGCAGCTTAGCAGGGGATGGGGCCAACGTCCTGACTTTC
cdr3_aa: CASSLAGDGANVLTF

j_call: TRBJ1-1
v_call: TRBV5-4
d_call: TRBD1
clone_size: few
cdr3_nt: TGTGCCAGCAGCCCGCCCGACAGGGGCGAAGCTTTCTTT
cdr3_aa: CASSPPDRGEAFF

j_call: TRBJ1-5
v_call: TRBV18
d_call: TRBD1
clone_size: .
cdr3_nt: TGTGCCAGCTCATCCAGGGACAGTAATCAGCCCCAGCATTTT
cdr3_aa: CASSSRDSNQPQHF

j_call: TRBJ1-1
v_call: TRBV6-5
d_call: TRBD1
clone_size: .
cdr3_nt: TGTGCCAGCAGTTACTCGGGACAGGGGTTCGCTGAAGCTTTCTTC
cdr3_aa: CASSYSGQGFAEAFF

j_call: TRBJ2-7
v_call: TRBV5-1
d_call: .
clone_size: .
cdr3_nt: TGCGCCAGCACCCAGGGGACGACCTCCTACGAGCAGTACTTC
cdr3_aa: CASTQGTTSYEQYF

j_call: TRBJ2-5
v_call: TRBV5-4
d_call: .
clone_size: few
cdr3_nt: TGTGCCAGCAGCCTCGGGACTGAACAAGAGACCCAGTACTTC
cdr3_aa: CASSLGTEQETQYF

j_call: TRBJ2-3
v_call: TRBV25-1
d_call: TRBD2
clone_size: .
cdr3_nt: TGTGCCAGCAGTGAATTAGGACTAGCGGGAGGCACAGATACGCAGTATTTT
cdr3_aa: CASSELGLAGGTDTQYF

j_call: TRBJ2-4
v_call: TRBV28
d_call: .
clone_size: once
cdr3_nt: TGTGCCAGCAGCCCACAAAGGGGCGCTCTAGCCAAAAACATTCAGTACTTC
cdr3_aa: CASSPQRGALAKNIQYF